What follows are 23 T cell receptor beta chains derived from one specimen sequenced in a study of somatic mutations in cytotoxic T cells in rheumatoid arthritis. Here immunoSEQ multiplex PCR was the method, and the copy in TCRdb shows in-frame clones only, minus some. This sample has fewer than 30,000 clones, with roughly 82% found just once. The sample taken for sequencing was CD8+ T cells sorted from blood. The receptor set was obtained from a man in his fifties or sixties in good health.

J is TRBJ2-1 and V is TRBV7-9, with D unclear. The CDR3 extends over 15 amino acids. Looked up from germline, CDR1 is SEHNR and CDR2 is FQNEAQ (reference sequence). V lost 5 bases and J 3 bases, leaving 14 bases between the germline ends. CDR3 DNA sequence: TGTGCCAGCAGCCGACCGGGCGACCGCTACAATGAGCAGTTCTTC. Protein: CASSRPGDRYNEQFF.

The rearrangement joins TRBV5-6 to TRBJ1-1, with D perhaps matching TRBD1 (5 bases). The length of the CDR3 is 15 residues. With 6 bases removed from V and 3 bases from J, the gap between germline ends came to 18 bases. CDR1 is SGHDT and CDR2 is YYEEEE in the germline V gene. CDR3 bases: TGTGCCAGCACCCCGCGGGGGGAACGGGACACTGAAGCTTTCTTT. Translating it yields CASTPRGERDTEAFF.

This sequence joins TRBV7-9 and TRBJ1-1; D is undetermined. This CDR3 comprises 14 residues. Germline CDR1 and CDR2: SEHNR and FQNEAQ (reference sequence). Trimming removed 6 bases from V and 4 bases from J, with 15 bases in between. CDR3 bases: TGTGCCAGCAGATCGGACGGCGGCGGCACTGAAGCTTTCTTT. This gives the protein CASRSDGGGTEAFF.

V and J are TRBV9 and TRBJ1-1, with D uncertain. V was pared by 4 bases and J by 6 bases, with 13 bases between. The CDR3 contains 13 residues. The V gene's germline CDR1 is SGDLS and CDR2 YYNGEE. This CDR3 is CASSRNDGPEAFF. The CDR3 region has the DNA TGTGCCAGCAGCCGCAACGATGGCCCTGAAGCTTTCTTT. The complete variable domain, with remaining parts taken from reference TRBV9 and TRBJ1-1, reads DSGVTQTPKHLITATGQRVTLRCSPRSGDLSVYWYQQSLDQGLQFLIQYYNGEERAKGNILERFSAQQFPDLHSELNLSSLELGDSALYFCASSRNDGPEAFFGQGTRLTVV.

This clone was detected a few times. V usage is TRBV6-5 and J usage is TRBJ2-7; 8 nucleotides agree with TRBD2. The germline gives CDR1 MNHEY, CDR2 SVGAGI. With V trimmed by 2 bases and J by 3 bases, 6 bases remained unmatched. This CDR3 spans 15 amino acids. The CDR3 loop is CASSYAPGGYYEQYF. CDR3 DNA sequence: TGTGCCAGCAGTTACGCTCCGGGAGGGTACTACGAGCAGTACTTC.

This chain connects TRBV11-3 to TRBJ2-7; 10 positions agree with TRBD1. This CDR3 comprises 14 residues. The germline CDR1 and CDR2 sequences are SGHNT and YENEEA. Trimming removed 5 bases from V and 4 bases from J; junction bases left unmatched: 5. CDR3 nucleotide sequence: TGTGCCAGCAGCCCCAGACAGGGGGCTTACGAGCAGTACTTC. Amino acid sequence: CASSPRQGAYEQYF.

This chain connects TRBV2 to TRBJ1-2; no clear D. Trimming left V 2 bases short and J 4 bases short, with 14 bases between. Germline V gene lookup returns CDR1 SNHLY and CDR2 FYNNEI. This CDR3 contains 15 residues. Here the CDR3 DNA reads TGTGCCAGCAGTGAAAATCTAAATCGATTCTATGGCTACACCTTC. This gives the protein CASSENLNRFYGYTF. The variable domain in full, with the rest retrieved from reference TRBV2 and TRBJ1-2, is EPEVTQTPSHQVTQMGQEVILRCVPISNHLYFYWYRQILGQKVEFLVSFYNNEISEKSEIFDDQFSVERPDGSNFTLKIRSTKLEDSAMYFCASSENLNRFYGYTFGSGTRLTVV.

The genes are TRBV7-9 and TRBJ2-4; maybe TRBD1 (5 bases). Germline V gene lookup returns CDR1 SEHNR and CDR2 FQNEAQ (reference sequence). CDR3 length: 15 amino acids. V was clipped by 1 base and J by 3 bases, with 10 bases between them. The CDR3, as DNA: TGTGCCAGCAGCTTAGAGGGGTACGGCAAAAACATTCAGTACTTC. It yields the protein CASSLEGYGKNIQYF.

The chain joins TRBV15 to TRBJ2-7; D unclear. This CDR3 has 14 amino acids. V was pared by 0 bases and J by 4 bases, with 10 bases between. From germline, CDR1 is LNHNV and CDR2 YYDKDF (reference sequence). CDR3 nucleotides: TGTGCCACCAGCAGAGATTGGGGTATGTACGAGCAGTACTTC. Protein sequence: CATSRDWGMYEQYF.

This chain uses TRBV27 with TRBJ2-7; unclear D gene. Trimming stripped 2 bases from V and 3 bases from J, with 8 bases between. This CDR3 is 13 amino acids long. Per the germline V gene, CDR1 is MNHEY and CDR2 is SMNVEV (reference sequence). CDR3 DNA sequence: TGTGCCAGCAGTTTAAGAGCGTACTACGAGCAGTACTTC. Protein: CASSLRAYYEQYF.

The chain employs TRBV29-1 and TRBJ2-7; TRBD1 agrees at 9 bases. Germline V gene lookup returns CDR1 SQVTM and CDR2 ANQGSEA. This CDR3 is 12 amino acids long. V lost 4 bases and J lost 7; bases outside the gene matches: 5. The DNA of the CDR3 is TGCAGCGTTGGATCCGGGACAGGGGAGCAGTACTTC. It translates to CSVGSGTGEQYF.

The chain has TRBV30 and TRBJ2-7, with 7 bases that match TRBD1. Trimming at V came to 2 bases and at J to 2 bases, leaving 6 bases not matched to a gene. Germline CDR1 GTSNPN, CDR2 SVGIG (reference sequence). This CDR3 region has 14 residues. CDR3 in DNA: TGTGCCTGGAGTATTGGGCAGGGGGCCTACGAGCAGTACTTC. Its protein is CAWSIGQGAYEQYF.

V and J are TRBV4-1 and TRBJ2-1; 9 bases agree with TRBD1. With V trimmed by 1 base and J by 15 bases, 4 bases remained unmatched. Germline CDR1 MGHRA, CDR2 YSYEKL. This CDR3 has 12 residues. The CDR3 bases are TGCGCCAGCAGCCAAGGGGACAGGGAACGGTTCTTC. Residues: CASSQGDRERFF.

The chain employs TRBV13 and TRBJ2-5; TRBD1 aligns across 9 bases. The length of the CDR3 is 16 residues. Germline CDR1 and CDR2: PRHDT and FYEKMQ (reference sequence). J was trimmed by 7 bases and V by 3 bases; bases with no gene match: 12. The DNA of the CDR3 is TGTGCCAGCAGCTTGAGCCACCGGGACAGGGATGGGACCCAGTACTTC. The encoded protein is CASSLSHRDRDGTQYF.

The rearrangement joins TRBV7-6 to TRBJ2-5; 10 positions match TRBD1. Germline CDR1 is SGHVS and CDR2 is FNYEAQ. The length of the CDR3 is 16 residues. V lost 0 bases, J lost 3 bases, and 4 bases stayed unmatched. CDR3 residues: CASSLADRGREETQYF. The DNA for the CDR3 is TGTGCCAGCAGCTTAGCTGACAGGGGGCGTGAAGAGACCCAGTACTTC.

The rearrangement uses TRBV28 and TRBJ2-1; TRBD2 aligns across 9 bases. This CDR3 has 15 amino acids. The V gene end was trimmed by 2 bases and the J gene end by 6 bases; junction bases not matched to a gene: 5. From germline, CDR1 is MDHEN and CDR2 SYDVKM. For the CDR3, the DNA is TGTGCCAGCAGTTTACTAGCGGGAATCCTCAATGAGCAGTTCTTC. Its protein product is CASSLLAGILNEQFF.

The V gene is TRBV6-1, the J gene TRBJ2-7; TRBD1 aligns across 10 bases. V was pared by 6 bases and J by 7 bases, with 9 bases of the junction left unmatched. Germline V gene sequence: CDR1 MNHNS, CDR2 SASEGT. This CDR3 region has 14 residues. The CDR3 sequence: CASRDRGVAGEQYF. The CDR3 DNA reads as TGTGCCAGCAGGGACAGGGGGGTAGCGGGTGAGCAGTACTTC.

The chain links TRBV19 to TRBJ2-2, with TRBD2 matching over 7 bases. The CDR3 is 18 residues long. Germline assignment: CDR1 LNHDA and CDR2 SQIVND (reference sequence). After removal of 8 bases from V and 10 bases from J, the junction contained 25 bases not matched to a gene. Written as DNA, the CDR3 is TGTGCCAGTCAGAGGAGTATTCCGGGACTAACGGCATCCACGGAGCTGTTTTTT. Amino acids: CASQRSIPGLTASTELFF.

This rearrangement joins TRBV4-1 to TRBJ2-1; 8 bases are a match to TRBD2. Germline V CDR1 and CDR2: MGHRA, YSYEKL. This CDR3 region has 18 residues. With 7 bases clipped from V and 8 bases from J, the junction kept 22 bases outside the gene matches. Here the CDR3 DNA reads TGCGCCAGCACCCCCGCGCCCGTCCAGCGGGAGCGACTGGATGAGCAGTTCTTC. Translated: CASTPAPVQRERLDEQFF.

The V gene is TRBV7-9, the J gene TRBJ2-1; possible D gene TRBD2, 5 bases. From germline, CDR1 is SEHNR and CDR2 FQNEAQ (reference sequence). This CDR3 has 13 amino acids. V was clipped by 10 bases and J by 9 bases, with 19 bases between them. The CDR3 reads CATATPGSGEQFF. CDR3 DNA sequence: TGTGCCACCGCTACACCGGGAAGCGGTGAGCAGTTCTTC.

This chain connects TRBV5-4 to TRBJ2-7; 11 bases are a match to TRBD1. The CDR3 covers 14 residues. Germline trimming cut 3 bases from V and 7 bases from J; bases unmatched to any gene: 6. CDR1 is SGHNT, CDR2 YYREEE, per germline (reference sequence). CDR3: CASSWTGGYEEQYF. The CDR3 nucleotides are TGTGCCAGCAGCTGGACAGGGGGCTATGAGGAGCAGTACTTC. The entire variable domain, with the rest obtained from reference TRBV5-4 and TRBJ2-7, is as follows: ETGVTQSPTHLIKTRGQQVTLRCSSQSGHNTVSWYQQALGQGPQFIFQYYREEENGRGNFPPRFSGLQFPNYSSELNVNALELDDSALYLCASSWTGGYEEQYFGPGTRLTVT.

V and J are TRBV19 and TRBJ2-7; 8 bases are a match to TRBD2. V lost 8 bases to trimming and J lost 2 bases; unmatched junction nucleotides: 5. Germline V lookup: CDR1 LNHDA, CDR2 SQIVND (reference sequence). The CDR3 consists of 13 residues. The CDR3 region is CASAPGLAYEQYF. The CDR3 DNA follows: TGTGCCAGTGCTCCGGGACTAGCCTACGAGCAGTACTTC.

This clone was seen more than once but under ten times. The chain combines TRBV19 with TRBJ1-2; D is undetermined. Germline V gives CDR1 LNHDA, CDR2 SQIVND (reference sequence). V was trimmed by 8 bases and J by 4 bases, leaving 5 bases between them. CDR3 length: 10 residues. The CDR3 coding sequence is TGTGCCAGTTGGTCCTATGGCTACACCTTC. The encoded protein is CASWSYGYTF.